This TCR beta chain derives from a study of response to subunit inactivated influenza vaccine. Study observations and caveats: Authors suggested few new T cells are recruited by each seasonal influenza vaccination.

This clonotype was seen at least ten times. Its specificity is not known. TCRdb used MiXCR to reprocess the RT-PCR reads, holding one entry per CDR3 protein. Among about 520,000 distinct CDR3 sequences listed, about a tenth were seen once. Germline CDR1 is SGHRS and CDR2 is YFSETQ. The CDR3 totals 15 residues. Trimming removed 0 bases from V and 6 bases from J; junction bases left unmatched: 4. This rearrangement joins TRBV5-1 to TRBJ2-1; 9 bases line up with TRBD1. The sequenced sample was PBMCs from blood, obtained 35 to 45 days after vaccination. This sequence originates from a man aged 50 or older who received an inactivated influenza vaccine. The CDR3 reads CASSLGGQGLNEQFF. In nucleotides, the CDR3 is TGCGCCAGCAGCTTGGGCGGACAGGGGCTCAATGAGCAGTTCTTC.